These 15 T cell receptor beta chains originate from one sample sequenced in a study of T-cell memory formation after mild COVID-19. TCRdb redid the calling of the 5' RACE reads with MiXCR, one entry per CDR3 protein. The sample carries fewer than 250,000 distinct CDR3 sequences, around 30% recorded once. The sample consisted of PBMCs or a T cell subset sorted from them (not recorded which). The receptors were sampled from an adult woman who had mild COVID-19 (a few samples of this study predate the infection). Cell type and time point are not known.

The chain is built from TRBV7-9 and TRBJ2-1, with TRBD2 matching over 10 bases. The CDR3 runs to 12 residues. CDR1 is SEHNR and CDR2 is FQNEAQ in the germline V gene (reference sequence). V trimming: 6 bases; J trimming: 15 bases; junction bases outside the gene matches: 8. The CDR3 sequence: CASSRTSGPPFF. Written as DNA, the CDR3 is TGTGCCAGCAGTCGGACTAGCGGTCCGCCGTTCTTC.

This clonotype has just a few counts. CDR3 loop: CSATPGQGAEEQYF. CDR3 coding DNA: TGCAGTGCTACCCCGGGACAGGGGGCGGAGGAGCAGTACTTC. The chain carries TRBV20-1 and TRBJ2-7, with 12 bases identical to TRBD1. CDR1 is DFQATT, CDR2 SNEGSKA, per germline (reference sequence). This CDR3 has 14 residues. V shed 4 bases and J 7 bases; nucleotides not matched to a gene: 8.

This clonotype has more than one count but fewer than ten. The chain couples TRBV29-1 to TRBJ2-7; 9 bases are shared with TRBD2. CDR1 and CDR2 from the germline V gene are SQVTM and ANQGSEA. The V gene end was trimmed by 0 bases and the J gene end by 4 bases; junction bases not matched to a gene: 10. CDR3 length: 16 amino acids. CDR3 residues: CSVEDPLPSGTYEQYF. CDR3 in DNA: TGCAGCGTTGAAGACCCCCTGCCTAGCGGGACTTACGAGCAGTACTTC.

Only a few counts were recorded for this clonotype. V and J are TRBV4-1 and TRBJ2-7; the match to TRBD1 covers 7 bases. V lost 3 bases and J lost 3; bases outside the gene matches: 11. The CDR3 has 16 residues. Germline V gives CDR1 MGHRA, CDR2 YSYEKL. The CDR3 here is CASSHTATGKGYEQYF. The CDR3 coding sequence is TGCGCCAGCAGCCATACCGCGACAGGGAAGGGCTACGAGCAGTACTTC.

This clonotype was seen more than once but under ten times. This sequence joins TRBV5-1 and TRBJ1-2; 12 nucleotides align to TRBD1. This CDR3 has 16 amino acids. Per the germline V gene, CDR1 is SGHRS and CDR2 is YFSETQ. With 4 bases clipped from V and 2 bases from J, the junction kept 6 bases outside the gene matches. Here the CDR3 reads CASSRGTGGGNYGYTF. In DNA form, the CDR3 reads TGCGCCAGCAGCCGCGGGACAGGGGGCGGAAACTATGGCTACACCTTC.

CDR3 DNA sequence: TGCAGTGCTCGGAGGGGGCGGAGCGGGGAGCTGTTTTTT. Translating gives CSARRGRSGELFF. V is TRBV20-1 and J is TRBJ2-2, with a weak D call TRBD1 (7 bases). The germline V and J ends were trimmed by 5 bases and 7 bases, with 14 bases remaining between them. In germline, CDR1 is DFQATT, CDR2 SNEGSKA (reference sequence). The CDR3 has 13 amino acids.

This clonotype was recorded a few times. The genes are TRBV12-3 or TRBV12-4 and TRBJ2-3; D perhaps matches TRBD1 (6 bases). This CDR3 contains 14 residues. The V gene lost 6 bases and the J gene lost 6 bases, with 16 bases spanning the gap. The chain's CDR3 is CASRSLRGRDTQYF. The CDR3, as DNA: TGTGCCAGCAGATCACTCAGGGGAAGGGATACGCAGTATTTT.

The V gene is TRBV4-3, the J gene TRBJ2-1, with TRBD1 identical over 7 bases. Per germline, CDR1 LGHNA and CDR2 YSLEER. The CDR3 runs 13 residues. V shed 2 bases and J 9 bases; nucleotides not matched to a gene: 4. The DNA for the CDR3 is TGCGCCAGCAGCCAAAAGGACAGGCGTGAGCAGTTCTTC. It encodes CASSQKDRREQFF.

This clonotype was detected only a few times. V is TRBV6-6 and J is TRBJ1-2; D call uncertain. In germline, CDR1 is MNHNY, CDR2 SVGAGI (reference sequence). The V gene lost 6 bases and the J gene lost 2 bases, with 7 bases spanning the gap. The CDR3 loop spans 12 amino acids. The CDR3 DNA reads TGTGCCAGCAGGGGAGGCAACTATGGCTACACCTTC. It encodes CASRGGNYGYTF.

This clonotype was recorded once. CDR3 region: CASTTLGPLDSGANVLTF. The CDR3 bases are TGTGCCAGCACCACACTCGGACCGCTGGACTCTGGGGCCAACGTCCTGACTTTC. The rearrangement uses TRBV7-9 and TRBJ2-6; D unresolved. Looked up from germline, CDR1 is SEHNR and CDR2 is FQNEAQ (reference sequence). V was clipped by 7 bases and J by 0 bases, with 19 bases between them. The length of the CDR3 is 18 residues.

The chain couples TRBV7-2 to TRBJ1-5; 9 bases are a match to TRBD1. There are 14 residues in the CDR3. Germline CDR1 reads SGHTA; CDR2 reads FQGNSA. V lost 4 bases and J lost 11; bases outside the gene matches: 9. CDR3 loop: CASSSGQGRVSQHF. CDR3 DNA sequence: TGTGCCAGCAGCTCGGGACAGGGCCGAGTCTCCCAGCATTTT.

This clonotype was detected only a few times. The V call is TRBV18, the J call TRBJ2-1, with 8 bases fitting TRBD1. Germline values: CDR1 KGHSH, CDR2 LQKENI. The CDR3 consists of 15 residues. Trimming took 0 bases from V and 6 from J; bases not matched to a gene: 4. CDR3: CASSPPGQGGNEQFF. The CDR3 nucleotides read TGTGCCAGCTCACCACCCGGACAGGGTGGCAATGAGCAGTTCTTC.

The V and J genes are TRBV4-2 and TRBJ2-3; perhaps TRBD2 as D (6 bases). Germline CDR1 is LGHNA and CDR2 is YNFKEQ. CDR3 size: 15 residues. Between the trimmed V and J ends, which lost 2 bases and 1 base, there was a span of 10 bases. As DNA, the CDR3 is TGTGCCAGCAGCCAACGGGGCGGGGGCACAGATACGCAGTATTTT. Translating it yields CASSQRGGGTDTQYF.

The chain carries TRBV2 and TRBJ2-6; 9 nucleotides line up with TRBD2. The CDR3 spans 17 residues. With V trimmed by 6 bases and J by 0 bases, 6 bases remained unmatched. The V gene's germline CDR1 is SNHLY and CDR2 FYNNEI. CDR3 nucleotide sequence: TGTGCCAGCAGACCAGCGGGGGGTATCTCTGGGGCCAACGTCCTGACTTTC. Protein: CASRPAGGISGANVLTF. The full variable domain, rest sourced from reference TRBV2 and TRBJ2-6, is EPEVTQTPSHQVTQMGQEVILRCVPISNHLYFYWYRQILGQKVEFLVSFYNNEISEKSEIFDDQFSVERPDGSNFTLKIRSTKLEDSAMYFCASRPAGGISGANVLTFGAGSRLTVL.

The chain couples TRBV6-2 or TRBV6-3 to TRBJ2-4, with 7 nucleotides matching TRBD1. The CDR3 covers 15 residues. J lost 0 bases, V lost 6 bases, and 5 bases had no gene match. CDR1 MNHEY and CDR2 SVGEGT come from the germline V gene. The DNA of the CDR3 is TGTGCCAGCAGCAGGACAGGTCTAGCCAAAAACATTCAGTACTTC. Protein: CASSRTGLAKNIQYF.